A single sample gave rise to the 30 T cell receptor beta chains below, sequenced in a study of shared clonotypes between healthy human individuals. This table comes from immunoSEQ multiplex PCR, and its TCRdb copy is limited to in-frame clones, with some not included. The sample consists of roughly 2.2 million clones, just under 95% of them appearing once. Sequenced: naive CD4+ T cells from PBMCs. Regarding subset: CD45RA+ positively selected. These TCRs come from a man aged 18 to 30 in good health. Some clones in this sample may be carry-over from other donors' samples.

This chain joins TRBV6-1 and TRBJ1-4; no clear D. CDR1 and CDR2 from the germline V gene are MNHNS and SASEGT. The CDR3 sequence is 15 residues long. Trimming removed 5 bases at V and 0 bases at J, with 10 bases between. DNA of the CDR3: TGTGCCAGCAGTATCGGACGGTCAACTAATGAAAAACTGTTTTTT. It yields the protein CASSIGRSTNEKLFF.

V and J are TRBV2 and TRBJ2-2; D is unclear. CDR3 length: 14 amino acids. The ends were cut back, 7 bases at V and 0 bases at J, with 9 bases in the middle. Germline V gives CDR1 SNHLY, CDR2 FYNNEI. In nucleotides, the CDR3 is TGTGCCAGCAAACAGATTTCGAACACCGGGGAGCTGTTTTTT. Amino acids: CASKQISNTGELFF.

The chain has TRBV27 and TRBJ2-1; no firm D call. This CDR3 spans 15 amino acids. V dropped 2 bases and J dropped 1 base, with 9 bases sitting between them. The germline CDR1 and CDR2 sequences are MNHEY and SMNVEV (reference sequence). This CDR3 reads CASSLVVGSYNEQFF. The CDR3 bases are TGTGCCAGCAGTTTAGTGGTAGGGTCCTACAATGAGCAGTTCTTC.

The rearrangement joins TRBV28 to TRBJ2-1; D is perhaps TRBD1 or TRBD2 (6 bases each). V was clipped by 6 bases and J by 4 bases, with 13 bases between them. CDR1 is MDHEN and CDR2 is SYDVKM in the germline V gene. CDR3 length: 14 amino acids. CDR3 residues: CASRPPGAYNEQFF. The CDR3 DNA follows: TGTGCCAGCAGACCTCCGGGGGCGTACAATGAGCAGTTCTTC. Looking up the rest from reference TRBV28 and TRBJ2-1 gives the full variable domain: DVKVTQSSRYLVKRTGEKVFLECVQDMDHENMFWYRQDPGLGLRLIYFSYDVKMKEKGDIPEGYSVSREKKERFSLILESASTNQTSMYLCASRPPGAYNEQFFGPGTRLTVL.

The chain employs TRBV7-2 and TRBJ2-7, with 7 bases lining up with TRBD1. The germline CDR1 and CDR2 sequences are SGHTA and FQGNSA. Losses at the gene ends were 3 bases for V and 9 bases for J; bases not matched to a gene: 8. This CDR3 has 13 residues. DNA of the CDR3: TGTGCCAGCAGCTTTACCCCACAGGGGACGCAGTACTTC. Its translation: CASSFTPQGTQYF.

This clone was seen a single time. This chain uses TRBV18 with TRBJ2-3, with 7 bases that match TRBD1. The germline gives CDR1 KGHSH, CDR2 LQKENI. CDR3 size: 15 residues. V was clipped by 4 bases and J by 2 bases; unmatched bases: 6. CDR3 region: CASSLMTGFTDTQYF. In DNA form, the CDR3 reads TGTGCCAGCTCACTCATGACAGGGTTCACAGATACGCAGTATTTT.

The rearrangement links TRBV7-3 to TRBJ2-1, with 9 bases fitting TRBD1. After removal of 5 bases from V and 7 bases from J, the junction contained 9 bases not matched to a gene. Per the germline V gene, CDR1 is SGHTA and CDR2 is FQGTGA. The CDR3 is 15 residues long. The CDR3 loop is CASSPGQGLENEQFF. In nucleotides, the CDR3 is TGTGCCAGCAGCCCGGGACAGGGTTTAGAGAATGAGCAGTTCTTC. The full variable domain, in which reference TRBV7-3 and TRBJ2-1 provide the parts outside the CDR3, is GAGVSQTPSNKVTEKGKYVELRCDPISGHTALYWYRQSLGQGPEFLIYFQGTGAADDSGLPNDRFFAVRPEGSVSTLKIQRTERGDSAVYLCASSPGQGLENEQFFGPGTRLTVL.

This sequence joins TRBV7-2 and TRBJ1-2; D perhaps matches TRBD1 (6 bases). Trimming cost V 1 base and J 8 bases, with 8 bases left between them. Germline values: CDR1 SGHTA, CDR2 FQGNSA. The length of the CDR3 is 12 residues. The CDR3 sequence is CASSLEGVGYTF. CDR3 nucleotides: TGTGCCAGCAGCTTAGAGGGGGTGGGCTACACCTTC.

Turning to this clone: The junction and the germline gene differ at one end; a read error may be behind it. The gene calls are TRBV6-1 and TRBJ2-1, with TRBD1 matching 12 bases. Germline-derived CDR1 and CDR2 are MNHNS and SASEGT. The CDR3 sequence is 13 residues long. The CDR3 sequence is CAGRDRGQGEQFF. The CDR3 nucleotides read TGTGCCGGCAGGGACAGGGGGCAAGGTGAGCAGTTCTTC.

The rearrangement uses TRBV5-1 and TRBJ1-2; unclear D gene. The CDR3 totals 15 residues. CDR1 is SGHRS and CDR2 is YFSETQ in the germline V gene. The V and J ends lost 0 bases and 0 bases respectively, with 9 bases between them. As DNA, the CDR3 is TGCGCCAGCAGCTTGGAAGGTTCAGCTAACTATGGCTACACCTTC. Residues: CASSLEGSANYGYTF.

J is TRBJ2-7 and V is TRBV11-3; the D call may be TRBD1 or TRBD2 (6 bases each). The V gene lost 3 bases and the J gene lost 5 bases, with 20 bases spanning the gap. The CDR3 consists of 16 residues. The germline V gene has CDR1 SGHNT and CDR2 YENEEA. The CDR3 spells CASSFNCGTYLHEQYF. Written as DNA, the CDR3 is TGTGCCAGCAGCTTCAATTGCGGGACATATCTGCACGAGCAGTACTTC.

The chain uses TRBV6-6 and TRBJ2-7; D remains unclear. CDR3 length equals 14 residues. The germline V gene has CDR1 MNHNY and CDR2 SVGAGI (reference sequence). Trimming cost V 7 bases and J 1 base, with 14 bases left between them. The CDR3 reads CASTQQGSSYEQYF. The CDR3 coding sequence is TGTGCCAGCACCCAACAAGGTTCATCCTACGAGCAGTACTTC.

The gene calls are TRBV10-3 and TRBJ2-5; a weak D match, TRBD2 (6 bases). Trimming pared 0 bases from V and 0 bases from J, leaving 14 bases between. Germline CDR1 reads ENHRY; CDR2 reads SYGVKD. CDR3 size: 17 residues. The CDR3 loop is CAISESVSGGYQETQYF. The CDR3 DNA is TGTGCCATCAGTGAGTCTGTTAGCGGAGGGTACCAAGAGACCCAGTACTTC.

The chain joins TRBV2 to TRBJ2-7; D uncertain. The CDR3 contains 14 residues. CDR1 SNHLY and CDR2 FYNNEI come from the germline V gene. V lost 3 bases to trimming and J lost 5 bases, with 14 bases between them. The DNA of the CDR3 is TGTGCCAGCAGTGATCGTCATCCCCCAAACGAGCAGTACTTC. Translation: CASSDRHPPNEQYF.

The CDR3 nucleotides are TGTGCCAGCTCGCCAAGGACAGGGAGCGATGAAAAACTGTTTTTT. It is translated as CASSPRTGSDEKLFF. This chain connects TRBV18 to TRBJ1-4; 8 bases are a match to TRBD1. Germline assignment: CDR1 KGHSH and CDR2 LQKENI. Trimming cost V 6 bases and J 6 bases; bases outside gene matches: 9. The CDR3 loop spans 15 amino acids.

The rearrangement uses TRBV14 and TRBJ1-1; the match to TRBD1 covers 11 bases. After removal of 6 bases from V and 2 bases from J, the junction contained 2 bases not matched to a gene. Germline assignment: CDR1 SGHDN and CDR2 FVKESK. The CDR3 loop spans 14 amino acids. CDR3 sequence (DNA): TGTGCCAGCAGTCGGACAGGGGGCAACACTGAAGCTTTCTTT. It codes for CASSRTGGNTEAFF.

The chain carries TRBV28 and TRBJ1-6, with 7 nucleotides matching TRBD1. Unmatched junction bases numbered 12, after V lost 5 bases and J lost 11 bases. From germline, CDR1 is MDHEN and CDR2 SYDVKM. This CDR3 spans 15 amino acids. The CDR3 coding sequence is TGTGCCAGCAGTCCACTGACGGTTCAGGGGGCACCCCTCCACTTT. Encoded protein: CASSPLTVQGAPLHF.

The chain recombines TRBV4-3 with TRBJ2-3, with 7 bases identical to TRBD1. Germline V gene sequence: CDR1 LGHNA, CDR2 YSLEER. V trimming: 4 bases; J trimming: 4 bases; junction bases outside the gene matches: 2. The CDR3 is 13 residues long. The chain's CDR3 is CASSRQGPDTQYF. In DNA form, the CDR3 reads TGCGCCAGCAGCCGACAGGGCCCAGATACGCAGTATTTT.

This clone showed up just a few times. The chain recombines TRBV6-1 with TRBJ2-1; the D is unclear. CDR1 and CDR2 (germline): MNHNS, SASEGT. This CDR3 comprises 14 residues. V lost 7 bases to trimming and J lost 1 base, with 11 bases between them. The CDR3 bases are TGTGCCAGCAATAACAGAGCTTCCTACAATGAGCAGTTCTTC. Protein product: CASNNRASYNEQFF.

V gene TRBV7-9 combines with J gene TRBJ1-4; tentatively, D is TRBD1 (5 bases). V was cut by 5 bases and J by 5 bases, with 21 bases left in between. The CDR3 extends over 17 amino acids. Germline lookup yields CDR1 SEHNR and CDR2 FQNEAQ (reference sequence). CDR3 nucleotide sequence: TGTGCCAGCAGCCCGACGGCGGGAGGGGCGGGGAATGAAAAACTGTTTTTT. It yields the protein CASSPTAGGAGNEKLFF. The full variable domain, rest sourced from reference TRBV7-9 and TRBJ1-4, is DTGVSQNPRHKITKRGQNVTFRCDPISEHNRLYWYRQTLGQGPEFLTYFQNEAQLEKSRLLSDRFSAERPKGSFSTLEIQRTEQGDSAMYLCASSPTAGGAGNEKLFFGSGTQLSVL.

The CDR3, as DNA: TGTGCCAGCAGTGTAGGAGGGCCCCAGCATTTT. Protein product: CASSVGGPQHF. V and J are TRBV6-1 and TRBJ1-5; D uncertain. The CDR3 covers 11 residues. The germline V gene has CDR1 MNHNS and CDR2 SASEGT. With 4 bases removed from V and 9 bases from J, the gap between germline ends came to 7 bases.

This chain uses TRBV9 with TRBJ2-1; 9 positions agree with TRBD2. Unmatched junction bases numbered 8, after V lost 6 bases and J lost 7 bases. There are 14 residues in the CDR3. Germline V lookup: CDR1 SGDLS, CDR2 YYNGEE. The CDR3 sequence is CASKKREASNEQFF. In nucleotides, the CDR3 is TGTGCCAGCAAGAAGCGGGAGGCATCGAATGAGCAGTTCTTC.

Details on this clone: Sequence at one end of the junction differs from germline and may be a read error. This rearrangement joins TRBV5-1 to TRBJ2-5, with 7 nucleotides matching TRBD1. This CDR3 has 15 residues. Germline V gives CDR1 SGHRS, CDR2 YFSETQ. CDR3 sequence (DNA): TGCGCCGGCAGCTTGGCCGGGACAGCCCAAGAGACCCAGTACTTC. This sequence encodes CAGSLAGTAQETQYF.

The chain recombines TRBV6-5 with TRBJ2-1; possible D gene TRBD2, 6 bases. Deletions cut 6 bases from V and 5 bases from J, with 17 bases between. The CDR3 consists of 15 residues. Germline CDR1 is MNHEY and CDR2 is SVGAGI. The CDR3 spells CASRTTGLGNNEQFF. CDR3 in DNA: TGTGCCAGCAGGACAACGGGACTCGGTAACAATGAGCAGTTCTTC.

The rearrangement links TRBV6-5 to TRBJ2-7; D call uncertain. Trimming removed 0 bases at V and 3 bases at J, with 6 bases between. The germline gives CDR1 MNHEY, CDR2 SVGAGI. This CDR3 has 13 amino acids. Written as DNA, the CDR3 is TGTGCCAGCAGTTACTCGACATTCTACGAGCAGTACTTC. It codes for CASSYSTFYEQYF.

This chain links TRBV5-1 with TRBJ1-5, with D possibly matching TRBD1 (6 bases). The CDR3 totals 13 residues. V gave up 2 bases and J gave up 6 bases, with 9 bases separating them. Germline values: CDR1 SGHRS, CDR2 YFSETQ. The CDR3 sequence is CASSFSGAQPQHF. For the CDR3, the DNA is TGCGCCAGCAGCTTCTCAGGGGCTCAGCCCCAGCATTTT.

The chain has TRBV28 and TRBJ1-1, with TRBD1 matching over 9 bases. CDR3 length equals 18 residues. V dropped 4 bases and J dropped 1; count of bases not matched to a gene: 13. The germline V gene has CDR1 MDHEN and CDR2 SYDVKM. Here the CDR3 reads CASSSTLHRGRSNTEAFF. DNA of the CDR3: TGTGCCAGCAGTTCAACCCTTCACAGGGGGCGGTCGAACACTGAAGCTTTCTTT.

This chain uses TRBV19 with TRBJ2-7, with 8 nucleotides matching TRBD1. The CDR3 length is 14 residues. Trimming took 5 bases from V and 4 from J; bases not matched to a gene: 7. Germline V CDR1 and CDR2: LNHDA, SQIVND (reference sequence). This chain's CDR3 is CASSPPGQAYEQYF. The CDR3 region has the DNA TGTGCCAGTAGTCCGCCGGGACAGGCTTACGAGCAGTACTTC. Based on the CDR3 plus reference TRBV19 and TRBJ2-7, the full variable domain is DGGITQSPKYLFRKEGQNVTLSCEQNLNHDAMYWYRQDPGQGLRLIYYSQIVNDFQKGDIAEGYSVSREKKESFPLTVTSAQKNPTAFYLCASSPPGQAYEQYFGPGTRLTVT.

V and J are TRBV19 and TRBJ1-3; the D is unclear. The CDR3 totals 14 residues. Trimming shortened V by 3 bases and J by 0 bases, and 6 bases separated the two germline ends. CDR1 and CDR2 (germline): LNHDA, SQIVND (reference sequence). The DNA for the CDR3 is TGTGCCAGTAGTATTGGAACCTCTGGAAACACCATATATTTT. Protein product: CASSIGTSGNTIYF.

The chain uses TRBV2 and TRBJ1-1; D remains unclear. The CDR3 contains 12 residues. Trimming cost V 6 bases and J 7 bases, with 12 bases left between them. CDR1 and CDR2 (germline): SNHLY, FYNNEI. The CDR3 sequence is CASRDSKFEAFF. In nucleotides, the CDR3 is TGTGCCAGCAGAGACTCCAAGTTTGAAGCTTTCTTT.